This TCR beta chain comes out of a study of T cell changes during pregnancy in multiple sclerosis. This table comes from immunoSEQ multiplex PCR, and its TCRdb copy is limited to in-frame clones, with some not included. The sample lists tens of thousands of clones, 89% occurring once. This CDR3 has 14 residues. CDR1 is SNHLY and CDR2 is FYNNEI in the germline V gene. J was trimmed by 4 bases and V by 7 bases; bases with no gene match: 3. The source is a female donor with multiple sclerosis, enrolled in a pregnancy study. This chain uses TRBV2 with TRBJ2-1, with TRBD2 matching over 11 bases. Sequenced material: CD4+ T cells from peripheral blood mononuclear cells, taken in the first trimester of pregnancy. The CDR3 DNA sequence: TGTGCCAGCACCGGGACTAGCGGTTACAATGAGCAGTTCTTC. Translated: CASTGTSGYNEQFF.